This record concerns one T cell receptor beta chain sequence. Its antigen remains unknown. Looked up from germline, CDR1 is DFQATT and CDR2 is SNEGSKA (reference sequence). The J segment lost 13 bases and the V segment lost 6 bases, leaving 13 bases of the junction unmatched. There are 13 residues in the CDR3. This specimen comes from a study of blood T cells in healthy people across ages. Study observations and caveats: Diversity was higher, and naive CD4+ cells more numerous, in long-lived donors than in aged donors.

For the second PCR, which ran for 7 to 11 cycles, a sample-barcoded 5' primer and a J-beta primer mix were used. The authors tagged each cDNA molecule using a template-switch adaptor with 12 random nucleotides. Every sample produced at least 2.5 million CDR3-containing paired-end reads. TCRdb itself ran the 5' RACE reads through MiXCR, one entry per CDR3 protein. Here the sample spans some 1.6 million distinct CDR3 sequences, roughly 32% being singletons. Extractions gave at least 6 micrograms of total RNA per sample. The receptor was derived from a woman under 40 in good health. Sequenced: blood. The chain carries TRBV20-1 and TRBJ2-3; 10 nucleotides agree with TRBD2. CDR3 sequence reads: CSARLAGSSGEYF. In nucleotides, the CDR3 is TGCAGTGCCCGACTAGCGGGCTCCTCGGGGGAGTATTTT.